The rows below give T cell receptor beta chains drawn from one sample of a study of blood T cells in healthy people across ages. Each CDR3 protein gets one entry after TCRdb re-called the 5' RACE reads with MiXCR. The repertoire holds roughly 1.6 million distinct CDR3 sequences, with roughly a third as singletons. Sequenced sample: blood. These receptors all come from a woman under 40 in good health. The CDR3 runs from the conserved cysteine through the conserved F or W. The D gene is left open where the match is weak. Clone size is stated in some rows and not others, as once, few, many or a class when expanded.

TRBJ2-7 | few | . | TRBV24-1 | 14 | CATSDPGHIYEQYF | TGTGCCACCAGTGATCCCGGACATATCTACGAGCAGTACTTC
TRBJ2-7 | few | . | TRBV7-9 | 16 | CASSLGTVRGNYEQYF | TGTGCCAGCAGCTTAGGTACCGTACGGGGTAACTACGAGCAGTACTTC
TRBJ1-6 | few | . | TRBV7-9 | 13 | CASSPSSEAPLHF | TGTGCCAGCAGCCCCTCATCCGAGGCACCCCTCCACTTT
TRBJ2-3 | . | . | TRBV7-2 | 13 | CASSLNGQYTQYF | TGTGCCAGCAGCTTAAACGGGCAATATACGCAGTATTTT
TRBJ2-5 | . | TRBD1 | TRBV6-1 | 15 | CSTILTGTGKETQYF | TGTAGCACCATTTTAACTGGGACAGGGAAAGAGACCCAGTACTTC
TRBJ1-4 | few | . | TRBV12-3/TRBV12-4 | 15 | CASSLPGRANEKLFF | TGTGCCAGCAGTCTCCCGGGACGGGCTAATGAAAAACTGTTTTTT
TRBJ2-1 | few | TRBD2 | TRBV2 | 16 | CASILQREAAYNEQFF | TGTGCCAGCATCCTACAGCGGGAGGCTGCCTACAATGAGCAGTTCTTC
TRBJ2-1 | many | . | TRBV9 | 13 | CASGSWGTLEQFF | TGTGCCAGCGGAAGTTGGGGGACGCTCGAGCAGTTCTTC
TRBJ1-5 | once | . | TRBV2 | 15 | CASSEGSLGNQPQHF | TGTGCCAGCAGTGAAGGGAGTTTAGGCAATCAGCCCCAGCATTTT
TRBJ2-1 | . | . | TRBV7-9 | 15 | CASSTTGTFYNEQFF | TGTGCCAGCAGCACAACCGGGACTTTCTACAATGAGCAGTTCTTC
TRBJ2-3 | . | . | TRBV2 | 15 | CASRLSRGRADTQYF | TGTGCCAGCCGACTCTCCCGAGGCAGAGCAGATACGCAGTATTTT
TRBJ2-1 | few | . | TRBV9 | 13 | CASSVVGVDEQFF | TGTGCCAGCAGCGTAGTAGGGGTTGATGAGCAGTTCTTC
TRBJ1-2 | . | TRBD1 | TRBV4-1 | 16 | CASSHVGQGDYYGYTF | TGCGCCAGCAGCCATGTTGGACAGGGGGACTACTATGGCTACACCTTC
TRBJ1-5 | . | . | TRBV20-1 | 13 | CSVQLDSNQPQHF | TGCAGTGTTCAGTTGGATAGCAATCAGCCCCAGCATTTT
TRBJ2-7 | few | . | TRBV4-1 | 16 | CASSLTDRIKGPEQYF | TGCGCCAGCAGCCTGACCGACAGGATCAAAGGGCCCGAGCAGTACTTC
TRBJ2-1 | . | TRBD2 | TRBV7-9 | 19 | CASSPSMVAGVFSYSEQFF | TGTGCCAGCAGCCCCTCAATGGTGGCGGGAGTGTTCTCCTACAGTGAGCAGTTCTTC
TRBJ2-1 | . | TRBD1 | TRBV5-1 | 15 | CTSSGDRGTYNEQFF | TGCACCAGCAGTGGGGACAGGGGGACGTACAATGAGCAGTTCTTC
TRBJ2-3 | few | . | TRBV4-1 | 20 | CASSQTLGTQVGLSTDTQYF | TGCGCCAGCAGCCAAACTCTTGGGACACAGGTGGGGCTTAGCACAGATACGCAGTATTTT
TRBJ1-1 | few | . | TRBV29-1 | 13 | CSAFRGLNTEAFF | TGCAGCGCATTCCGGGGGTTGAACACTGAAGCTTTCTTT
TRBJ2-5 | . | TRBD2 | TRBV7-2 | 17 | CASSWTSGSIVGETQYF | TGTGCCAGCAGCTGGACTAGCGGGAGTATTGTAGGAGAGACCCAGTACTTC
TRBJ2-7 | few | . | TRBV12-3/TRBV12-4 | 13 | CASLADKALEQYF | TGTGCCAGCCTTGCGGATAAGGCCCTCGAGCAGTACTTC
TRBJ2-3 | few | . | TRBV6-1 | 15 | CASSERRTSTDTQYF | TGTGCCAGCAGTGAACGGAGGACTAGCACAGATACGCAGTATTTT
TRBJ1-6 | few | TRBD1 | TRBV20-1 | 16 | CSAKTGEGSYNSPLHF | TGCAGTGCAAAAACAGGGGAGGGCTCCTATAATTCACCCCTCCACTTT